This T cell receptor beta chain originates from a study of cytomegalovirus exposure and HLA in healthy donors. The PCR employed 60 Vbeta primers together with 13 Jbeta primers. Libraries were prepared by immunoSEQ multiplex PCR; TCRdb keeps only in-frame clonotypes and omits some of them. The sample lists 130,000 or so clones, approximately 74% seen once, with approximately 7% in the top ten. This clone came up a few times. No antigen is known for it. Findings of the study overall: The authors enumerated over 150 TCR beta chains as linked to cytomegalovirus. Prediction of most subjects' HLA-A and HLA-B alleles by TCR beta sequences was reportedly accurate.

The sequence derives from a male donor in good health and CMV-seronegative. The source material was PBMCs.

CDR3 sequence (DNA): TGTGCCAGTAGTATAGGTTCGGGTTACAATCAGCCCCAGCATTTT. Translating gives CASSIGSGYNQPQHF. The chain employs TRBV19 and TRBJ1-5; D uncertain. V was trimmed by 1 base and J by 3 bases, leaving 10 bases between them. Germline V gene lookup returns CDR1 LNHDA and CDR2 SQIVND (reference sequence). The CDR3 consists of 15 residues.